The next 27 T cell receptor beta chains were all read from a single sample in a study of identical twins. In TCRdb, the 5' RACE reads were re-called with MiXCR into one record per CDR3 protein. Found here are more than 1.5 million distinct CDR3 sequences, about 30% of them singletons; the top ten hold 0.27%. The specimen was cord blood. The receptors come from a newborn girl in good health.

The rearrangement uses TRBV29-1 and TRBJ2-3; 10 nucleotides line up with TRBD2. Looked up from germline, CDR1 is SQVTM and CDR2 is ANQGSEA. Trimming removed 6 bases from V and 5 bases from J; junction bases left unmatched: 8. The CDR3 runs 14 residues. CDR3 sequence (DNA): TGCAGCGTAGACCTAGCGGGAGCGGGAGATACGCAGTATTTT. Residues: CSVDLAGAGDTQYF.

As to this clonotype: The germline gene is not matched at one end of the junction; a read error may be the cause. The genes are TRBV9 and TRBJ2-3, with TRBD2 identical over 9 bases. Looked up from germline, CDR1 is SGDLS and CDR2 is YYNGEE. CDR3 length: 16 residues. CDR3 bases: TGTACCAGCAGCGTGGATAGCGGGAGTGGGACAGATACGCAGTATTTT. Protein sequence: CTSSVDSGSGTDTQYF. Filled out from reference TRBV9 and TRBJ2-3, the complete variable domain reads DSGVTQTPKHLITATGQRVTLRCSPRSGDLSVYWYQQSLDQGLQFLIQYYNGEERAKGNILERFSAQQFPDLHSELNLSSLELGDSALYFCTSSVDSGSGTDTQYFGPGTRLTVL.

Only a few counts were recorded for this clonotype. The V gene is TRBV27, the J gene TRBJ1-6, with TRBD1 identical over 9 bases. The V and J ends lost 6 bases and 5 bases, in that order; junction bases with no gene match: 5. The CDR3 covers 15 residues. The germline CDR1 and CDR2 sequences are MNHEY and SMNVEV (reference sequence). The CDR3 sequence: CASRQGAMNNSPLHF. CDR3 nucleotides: TGTGCCAGCAGACAGGGGGCTATGAATAATTCACCCCTCCACTTT.

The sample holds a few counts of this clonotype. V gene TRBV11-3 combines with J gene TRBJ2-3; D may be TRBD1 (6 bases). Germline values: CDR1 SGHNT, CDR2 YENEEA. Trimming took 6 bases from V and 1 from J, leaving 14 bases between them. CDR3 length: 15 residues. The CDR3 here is CASSQQGVGTDTQYF. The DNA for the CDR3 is TGTGCCAGCAGTCAACAGGGTGTGGGCACAGATACGCAGTATTTT.

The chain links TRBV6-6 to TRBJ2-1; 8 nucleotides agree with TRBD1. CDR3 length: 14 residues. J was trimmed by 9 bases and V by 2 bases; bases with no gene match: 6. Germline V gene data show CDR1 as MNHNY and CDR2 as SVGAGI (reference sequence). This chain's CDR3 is CASSYRTGLSEQFF. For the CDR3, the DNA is TGTGCCAGCAGTTACAGGACAGGGTTAAGTGAGCAGTTCTTC.

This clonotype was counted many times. The DNA for the CDR3 is TGCAGTGCTAGACAGGGCACAGATACGCAGTATTTT. Amino acid sequence: CSARQGTDTQYF. The V gene is TRBV20-1, the J gene TRBJ2-3, with unresolved D. The V end was cut by 2 bases, the J end by 1 base, with 4 bases between. The V gene's germline CDR1 is DFQATT and CDR2 SNEGSKA (reference sequence). The CDR3 covers 12 residues.

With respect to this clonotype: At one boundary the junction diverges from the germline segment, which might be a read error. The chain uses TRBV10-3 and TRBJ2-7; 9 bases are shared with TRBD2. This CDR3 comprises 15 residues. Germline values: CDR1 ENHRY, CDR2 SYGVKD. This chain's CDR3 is CAIRETSGGYYKQYF. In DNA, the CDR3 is TGTGCCATCAGAGAGACTAGCGGTGGATACTACAAGCAGTACTTC.

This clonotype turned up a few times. In DNA, the CDR3 is TGCAGCGCCACGGGACAGGGGCTTGCTGGCTACACCTTC. Protein: CSATGQGLAGYTF. This chain joins TRBV29-1 and TRBJ1-2, with 10 bases aligning to TRBD1. The J segment lost 7 bases and the V segment lost 7 bases, leaving 9 bases of the junction unmatched. Looked up from germline, CDR1 is SQVTM and CDR2 is ANQGSEA. The CDR3 is 13 amino acids. Full variable domain (missing parts from reference TRBV29-1 and TRBJ1-2): SAVISQKPSRDICQRGTSLTIQCQVDSQVTMMFWYRQQPGQSLTLIATANQGSEATYESGFVIDKFPISRPNLTFSTLTVSNMSPEDSSIYLCSATGQGLAGYTFGSGTRLTVV.

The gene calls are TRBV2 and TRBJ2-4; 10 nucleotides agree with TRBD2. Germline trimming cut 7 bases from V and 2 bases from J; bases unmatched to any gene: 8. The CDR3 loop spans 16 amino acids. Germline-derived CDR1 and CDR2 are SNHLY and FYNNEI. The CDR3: CASTSGGPLSKNIQYF. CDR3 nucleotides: TGTGCCAGCACTAGCGGGGGTCCCCTATCCAAAAACATTCAGTACTTC.

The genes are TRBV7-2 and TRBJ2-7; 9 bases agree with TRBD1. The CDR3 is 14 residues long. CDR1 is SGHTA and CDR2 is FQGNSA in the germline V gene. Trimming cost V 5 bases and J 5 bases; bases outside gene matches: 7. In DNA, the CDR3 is TGTGCCAGCAGCGTGGGACAGGGAGTCCACGAGCAGTACTTC. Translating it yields CASSVGQGVHEQYF.

The CDR3 is CASSQDLGSGAKNIQYF. CDR3 sequence (DNA): TGTGCCAGCAGCCAAGATTTGGGGTCGGGCGCCAAAAACATTCAGTACTTC. The chain combines TRBV4-2 with TRBJ2-4; D ambiguous. The ends were cut back, 0 bases at V and 1 base at J, with 13 bases in the middle. The CDR3 consists of 17 residues. Germline V gene lookup returns CDR1 LGHNA and CDR2 YNFKEQ.

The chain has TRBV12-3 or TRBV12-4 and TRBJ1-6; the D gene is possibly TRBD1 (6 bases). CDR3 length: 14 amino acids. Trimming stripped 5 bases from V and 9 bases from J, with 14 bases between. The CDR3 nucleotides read TGTGCCAGCAGTCCGGGAAGCAGGGGTTCACCCCTCCACTTT. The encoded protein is CASSPGSRGSPLHF.

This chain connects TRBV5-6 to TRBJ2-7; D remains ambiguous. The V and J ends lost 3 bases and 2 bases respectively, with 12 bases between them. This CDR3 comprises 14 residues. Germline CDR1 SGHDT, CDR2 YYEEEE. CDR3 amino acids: CASSSLTVTYEQYF. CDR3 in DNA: TGTGCCAGCAGCTCGCTGACGGTAACCTACGAGCAGTACTTC.

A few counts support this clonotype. The DNA for the CDR3 is TGTGCCAGCAGCCGTCCAGGAGGGGCGTATGGCTACACCTTC. It encodes CASSRPGGAYGYTF. The genes are TRBV4-2 and TRBJ1-2; a possible D gene is TRBD1 (5 bases). Germline values: CDR1 LGHNA, CDR2 YNFKEQ. Trimming stripped 4 bases from V and 5 bases from J, with 14 bases between. This CDR3 has 14 amino acids.

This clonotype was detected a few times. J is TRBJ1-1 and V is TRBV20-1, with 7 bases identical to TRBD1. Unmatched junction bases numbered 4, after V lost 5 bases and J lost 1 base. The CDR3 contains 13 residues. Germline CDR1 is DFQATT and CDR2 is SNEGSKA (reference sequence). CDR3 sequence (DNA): TGCAGTGCTTGCAGGGGGGGGAACACTGAAGCTTTCTTT. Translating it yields CSACRGGNTEAFF.

CDR3 amino acids: CSATVASSYEQYF. In nucleotides, the CDR3 is TGCAGTGCTACAGTGGCCAGCTCCTACGAGCAGTACTTC. This chain uses TRBV20-1 with TRBJ2-7; D is unresolved. CDR1 is DFQATT, CDR2 SNEGSKA, per germline (reference sequence). V lost 4 bases to trimming and J lost 0 bases, with 10 bases between them. This CDR3 spans 13 amino acids.

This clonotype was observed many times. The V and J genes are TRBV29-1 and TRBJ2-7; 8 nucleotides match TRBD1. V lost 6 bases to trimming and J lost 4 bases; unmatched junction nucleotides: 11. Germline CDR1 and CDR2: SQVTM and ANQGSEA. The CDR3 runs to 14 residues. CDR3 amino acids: CSVAPGQDFYEQYF. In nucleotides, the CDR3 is TGCAGCGTCGCTCCGGGACAGGATTTTTACGAGCAGTACTTC.

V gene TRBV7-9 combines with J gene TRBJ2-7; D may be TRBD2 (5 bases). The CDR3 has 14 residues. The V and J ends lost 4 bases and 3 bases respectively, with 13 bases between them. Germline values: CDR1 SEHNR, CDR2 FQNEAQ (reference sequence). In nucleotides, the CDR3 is TGTGCCAGCAGCTCCACAGTAGGAGGCTACGAGCAGTACTTC. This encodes CASSSTVGGYEQYF.

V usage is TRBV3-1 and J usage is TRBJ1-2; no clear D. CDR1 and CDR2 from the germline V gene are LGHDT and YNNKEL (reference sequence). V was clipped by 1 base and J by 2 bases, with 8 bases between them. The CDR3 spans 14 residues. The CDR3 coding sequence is TGTGCCAGCAGCCAAGCCACGGTGAACTATGGCTACACCTTC. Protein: CASSQATVNYGYTF.

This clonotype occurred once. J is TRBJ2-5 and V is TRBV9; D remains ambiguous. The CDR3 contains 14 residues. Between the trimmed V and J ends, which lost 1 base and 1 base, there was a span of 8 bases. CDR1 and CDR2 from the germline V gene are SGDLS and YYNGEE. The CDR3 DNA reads TGTGCCAGCAGCGTACCCCAGCGCCAAGAGACCCAGTACTTC. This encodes CASSVPQRQETQYF.

The CDR3 is CASSVGLGLAVYNEQFF. CDR3 DNA: TGTGCCAGCAGCGTAGGGCTGGGACTAGCGGTCTACAATGAGCAGTTCTTC. V and J are TRBV9 and TRBJ2-1, with 11 positions matching TRBD2. J was trimmed by 3 bases and V by 0 bases; bases with no gene match: 5. The CDR3 consists of 17 residues. Germline V gene sequence: CDR1 SGDLS, CDR2 YYNGEE.

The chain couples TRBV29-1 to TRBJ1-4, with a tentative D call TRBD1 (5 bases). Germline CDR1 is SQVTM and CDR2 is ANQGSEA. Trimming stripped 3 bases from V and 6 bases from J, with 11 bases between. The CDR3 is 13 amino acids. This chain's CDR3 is CSVDRVGDEKLFF. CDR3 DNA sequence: TGCAGCGTTGACAGGGTCGGTGATGAAAAACTGTTTTTT.

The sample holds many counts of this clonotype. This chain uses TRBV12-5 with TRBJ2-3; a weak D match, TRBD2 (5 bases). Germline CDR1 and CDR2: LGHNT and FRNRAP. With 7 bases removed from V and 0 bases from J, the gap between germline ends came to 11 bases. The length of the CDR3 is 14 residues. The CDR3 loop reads CASAREGSTDTQYF. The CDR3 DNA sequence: TGTGCTAGTGCCCGAGAGGGAAGCACAGATACGCAGTATTTT. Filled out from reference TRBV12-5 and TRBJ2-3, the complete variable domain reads DARVTQTPRHKVTEMGQEVTMRCQPILGHNTVFWYRQTMMQGLELLAYFRNRAPLDDSGMPKDRFSAEMPDATLATLKIQPSEPRDSAVYFCASAREGSTDTQYFGPGTRLTVL.

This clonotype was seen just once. The CDR3, as DNA: TGTGCCAGCACCCCGACAGGGGATACTGAAGCTTTCTTT. It encodes CASTPTGDTEAFF. The gene calls are TRBV28 and TRBJ1-1, with 8 bases lining up with TRBD1. The length of the CDR3 is 13 residues. J lost 5 bases, V lost 7 bases, and 6 bases had no gene match. The V gene's germline CDR1 is MDHEN and CDR2 SYDVKM.

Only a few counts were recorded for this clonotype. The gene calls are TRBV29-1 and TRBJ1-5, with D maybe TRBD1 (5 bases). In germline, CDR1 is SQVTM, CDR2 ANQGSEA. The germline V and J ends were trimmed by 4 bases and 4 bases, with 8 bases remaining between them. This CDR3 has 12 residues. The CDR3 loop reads CSVAGQNQPQHF. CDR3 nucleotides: TGCAGCGTTGCAGGACAAAATCAGCCCCAGCATTTT. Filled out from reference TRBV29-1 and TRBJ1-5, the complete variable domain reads SAVISQKPSRDICQRGTSLTIQCQVDSQVTMMFWYRQQPGQSLTLIATANQGSEATYESGFVIDKFPISRPNLTFSTLTVSNMSPEDSSIYLCSVAGQNQPQHFGDGTRLSIL.

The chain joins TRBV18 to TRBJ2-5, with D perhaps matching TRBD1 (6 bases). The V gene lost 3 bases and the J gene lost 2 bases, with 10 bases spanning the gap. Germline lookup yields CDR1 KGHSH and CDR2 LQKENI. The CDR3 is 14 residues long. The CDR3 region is CASSPLRGQETQYF. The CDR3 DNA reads TGTGCCAGCTCACCGTTAAGGGGGCAAGAGACCCAGTACTTC.

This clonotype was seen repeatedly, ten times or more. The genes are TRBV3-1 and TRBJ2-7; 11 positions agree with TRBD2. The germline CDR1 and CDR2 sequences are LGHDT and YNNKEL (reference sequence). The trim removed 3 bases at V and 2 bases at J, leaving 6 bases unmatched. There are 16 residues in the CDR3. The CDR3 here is CASSQLAGGPPYEQYF. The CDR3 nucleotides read TGTGCCAGCAGCCAGTTAGCGGGAGGGCCTCCCTACGAGCAGTACTTC.